This T cell receptor (beta chain) emerged from a study of cytomegalovirus exposure and HLA in healthy donors. The study ran its PCR with 60 Vbeta and 13 Jbeta primers. The data were produced by immunoSEQ multiplex PCR, yet TCRdb's version contains in-frame clones alone and is incomplete. Here the sample spans about 93,000 clones, roughly four fifths being singletons. This clone occurred a few times. Losses at the gene ends were 4 bases for V and 3 bases for J; bases not matched to a gene: 5. The germline CDR1 and CDR2 sequences are SGHRS and YFSETQ. This CDR3 region has 15 residues. The receptor was derived from a man aged 25 to 40 in good health and CMV-seronegative. Source material: PBMCs. V usage is TRBV5-1 and J usage is TRBJ1-4; the match to TRBD1 covers 8 bases. CDR3 amino acids: CASSRTGPANEKLFF. The CDR3 bases are TGCGCCAGCAGCCGGACAGGGCCGGCTAATGAAAAACTGTTTTTT.